Listed here are 25 T cell receptor beta chains from one sample, sequenced in a study of CD8+CD57+ T cells in acquired aplastic anemia. TCR beta VDJ and CDR3 profiling used genomic DNA as template. MiXCR, applied by TCRdb to the reads, yields one record per CDR3 protein. The sample contains more than 250,000 distinct CDR3 sequences, about 56% of which appear only once. Specimen: sorted CD4+, CD8+, or CD8+CD57+ T cells (not recorded which) from PBMCs. The receptors here all came from a human donor with severe aplastic anemia or a healthy control (not recorded which).

In its sample, this clonotype was seen many times. This sequence joins TRBV19 and TRBJ2-1; 10 nucleotides align to TRBD2. Looked up from germline, CDR1 is LNHDA and CDR2 is SQIVND (reference sequence). Trimming at V came to 6 bases and at J to 0 bases, leaving 5 bases not matched to a gene. The CDR3 has 16 amino acids. The CDR3 sequence: CASSLAGVSSYNEQFF. The CDR3, as DNA: TGTGCCAGTAGCCTAGCGGGGGTGAGCTCCTACAATGAGCAGTTCTTC.

The V call is TRBV4-3, the J call TRBJ1-5; perhaps TRBD1 as D (6 bases). The V end lost 1 base, the J end lost 9 bases, and 19 bases lay between the germline ends. This CDR3 is built from 16 residues. CDR1 is LGHNA and CDR2 is YSLEER in the germline V gene. The CDR3 coding sequence is TGCGCCAGCAGCCAAGTTTTGGACAGTCGGGTATGGCCCCAGCATTTT. Translating it yields CASSQVLDSRVWPQHF.

This clonotype has only a few counts. Since a much larger clone is just one base distant, this may be a read error. The chain carries TRBV5-6 and TRBJ1-1; D might be TRBD1 (6 bases). The CDR3 is 12 amino acids. From germline, CDR1 is SGHDT and CDR2 YYEEEE. V was shortened by 0 bases and J by 8 bases, with 8 bases between the two germline ends. CDR3 DNA: TGTGCCAGCAGCTTGGGACAGGCCGAAGCTTTCTTT. Protein product: CASSLGQAEAFF.

This sequence joins TRBV19 and TRBJ2-7; no clear D gene. Germline V gene data show CDR1 as LNHDA and CDR2 as SQIVND (reference sequence). This CDR3 has 14 amino acids. Trimming took off 6 bases at V and 0 bases at J, with 12 bases between the two ends. The CDR3 region is CASSPQTSSYEQYF. In nucleotides, the CDR3 is TGTGCCAGTAGCCCTCAAACAAGCTCCTACGAGCAGTACTTC.

The rearrangement links TRBV7-9 to TRBJ1-5; D ambiguous. Germline V lookup: CDR1 SEHNR, CDR2 FQNEAQ (reference sequence). V was pared by 4 bases and J by 12 bases, with 19 bases between. This CDR3 has 14 residues. In nucleotides, the CDR3 is TGTGCCAGCAGCTGCCGATTAACAAGCGAGCTCCAGCATTTT. Encoded protein: CASSCRLTSELQHF.

The V gene is TRBV2, the J gene TRBJ1-5, with 8 bases aligning to TRBD1. Germline-derived CDR1 and CDR2 are SNHLY and FYNNEI. The CDR3 has 14 amino acids. The ends lost 4 bases at V and 2 bases at J; junction bases unmatched: 1. Written as DNA, the CDR3 is TGTGCCAGCAGTGCGGACAGGGGCAATCAGCCCCAGCATTTT. It encodes CASSADRGNQPQHF.

This chain joins TRBV7-8 and TRBJ2-7, with 9 nucleotides matching TRBD2. Per germline, CDR1 SGHVS and CDR2 FQNEAQ. This CDR3 is 13 amino acids long. The ends lost 3 bases at V and 7 bases at J; junction bases unmatched: 4. CDR3 in DNA: TGTGCCAGCAGCTTTTTGGCGGGAGGGGAGCAGTACTTC. Translated: CASSFLAGGEQYF.

This CDR3 is CASSLLPPSSPLHF. CDR3 bases: TGTGCCAGCAGCTTACTTCCGCCTTCTTCACCCCTCCACTTT. The chain is built from TRBV7-3 and TRBJ1-6; D not resolved. From germline, CDR1 is SGHTA and CDR2 FQGTGA. The CDR3 spans 14 residues. The V end was cut by 2 bases, the J end by 9 bases, with 11 bases between.

The sample holds one count of this clonotype. Lacking the conserved final phenylalanine or tryptophan, this CDR3 likely reflects a read error. The V call is TRBV7-9, the J call TRBJ2-1, with D hard to call. CDR3 size: 15 residues. Germline lookup yields CDR1 SEHNR and CDR2 FQNEAQ (reference sequence). Trimming shortened V by 5 bases and J by 4 bases, and 15 bases separated the two germline ends. The CDR3 loop is CASSRLVGIYNEQFC. The CDR3 DNA reads TGTGCCAGCAGCCGCCTAGTCGGAATTTACAATGAGCAGTTCTGC.

The chain links TRBV15 to TRBJ2-7; 9 positions agree with TRBD2. CDR1 LNHNV and CDR2 YYDKDF come from the germline V gene (reference sequence). Trimming at V came to 3 bases and at J to 2 bases, leaving 11 bases not matched to a gene. The CDR3 has 17 amino acids. CDR3 region: CATSSVDRLAGTYEQYF. The DNA of the CDR3 is TGTGCCACCAGCAGCGTTGATCGCCTAGCGGGGACCTACGAGCAGTACTTC. Based on the CDR3 plus reference TRBV15 and TRBJ2-7, the full variable domain is DAMVIQNPRYQVTQFGKPVTLSCSQTLNHNVMYWYQQKSSQAPKLLFHYYDKDFNNEADTPDNFQSRRPNTSFCFLDIRSPGLGDTAMYLCATSSVDRLAGTYEQYFGPGTRLTVT.

The chain links TRBV12-3 or TRBV12-4 to TRBJ1-6; TRBD1 might be the D (5 bases). This CDR3 has 16 residues. The V end was cut by 1 base, the J end by 10 bases, with 17 bases between. DNA for the CDR3: TGTGCCAGCAGTTTAGGGACTGGGGGTGGTGTCTCACCCCTCCACTTT. Translating it yields CASSLGTGGGVSPLHF.

Ten or more counts support this clonotype. V usage is TRBV6-5 and J usage is TRBJ2-7; 8 nucleotides align to TRBD1. The CDR3 has 14 residues. J gave up 4 bases and V 4 bases, and 6 bases lay outside the gene matches. Germline CDR1 is MNHEY and CDR2 is SVGAGI. Here the CDR3 DNA reads TGTGCCAGCAGTTGGGACAGGTCCCAGTACGAGCAGTACTTC. This gives the protein CASSWDRSQYEQYF.

This clonotype was counted a few times. V is TRBV19 and J is TRBJ1-1, with D hard to call. This CDR3 has 16 residues. V was shortened by 4 bases and J by 1 base, with 16 bases between the two germline ends. CDR1 and CDR2 (germline): LNHDA, SQIVND (reference sequence). The CDR3 bases are TGTGCCAGTAGTACTAACCCCGGACGGAAGAACACTGAAGCTTTCTTT. Amino acids: CASSTNPGRKNTEAFF.

The J gene is TRBJ2-2, the V gene TRBV10-3; 11 bases agree with TRBD1. Germline-derived CDR1 and CDR2 are ENHRY and SYGVKD. V dropped 2 bases and J dropped 4; count of bases not matched to a gene: 6. CDR3 length: 17 amino acids. DNA of the CDR3: TGTGCCATCAGTGAGGCCCTCGGGACAGGGGGCACCGGGGAGCTGTTTTTT. This translates into CAISEALGTGGTGELFF.

This sequence joins TRBV15 and TRBJ1-2; no clear D gene. This CDR3 comprises 12 residues. Per germline, CDR1 LNHNV and CDR2 YYDKDF (reference sequence). The germline V and J ends were trimmed by 1 base and 10 bases, with 10 bases remaining between them. The DNA for the CDR3 is TGTGCCACCAGCAGAGTAGTCGGCGACTACACCTTC. It encodes CATSRVVGDYTF.

This chain joins TRBV10-3 and TRBJ1-1; D is uncertain. The germline V and J ends were trimmed by 7 bases and 4 bases, with 13 bases remaining between them. CDR1 and CDR2 (germline): ENHRY, SYGVKD. This CDR3 has 13 residues. The CDR3: CAITPDGSTEAFF. The CDR3 DNA follows: TGTGCCATCACCCCGGACGGAAGCACTGAAGCTTTCTTT.

This sequence joins TRBV10-3 and TRBJ2-6, with D hard to call. V was clipped by 0 bases and J by 0 bases, with 9 bases between them. CDR1 is ENHRY and CDR2 is SYGVKD in the germline V gene. The CDR3 is 17 amino acids. The CDR3 DNA is TGTGCCATCAGTGAGTCCGGCTTCTCCTCTGGGGCCAACGTCCTGACTTTC. It yields the protein CAISESGFSSGANVLTF.

Comment on this clonotype: This may arise from a read error, as a much more abundant clone is one base away. The rearrangement links TRBV5-4 to TRBJ2-1, with 13 bases matching TRBD2. Looked up from germline, CDR1 is SGHNT and CDR2 is YYREEE (reference sequence). The CDR3 spans 18 residues. CDR3 amino acids: CASSPVLLGLAGMNEQFF. CDR3 nucleotide sequence: TGCGCCAGCAGCCCGGTTTTACTGGGACTAGCGGGGATGAATGAGCAGTTCTTC.

The rearrangement uses TRBV5-1 and TRBJ1-6; TRBD1 aligns across 9 bases. V gave up 6 bases and J gave up 14 bases; unmatched junction bases: 9. The CDR3 has 13 amino acids. Germline V gene data show CDR1 as SGHRS and CDR2 as YFSETQ. CDR3 loop: CASTTDRGPTLHF. For the CDR3, the DNA is TGCGCCAGCACTACGGACAGGGGTCCCACCCTCCACTTT.

This clonotype was picked up many times. The CDR3 DNA reads TGTGCCAGCCGCCCCGGCCGGACGGCCATATGTGGCAATCAGCCCCAGCATTTT. Translated, it gives CASRPGRTAICGNQPQHF. V usage is TRBV9 and J usage is TRBJ1-5; D unresolved. The CDR3 length is 18 residues. Trimming shortened V by 7 bases and J by 2 bases, and 25 bases separated the two germline ends. CDR1 and CDR2 from the germline V gene are SGDLS and YYNGEE.

This clonotype was found many times. The V and J genes are TRBV12-3 or TRBV12-4 and TRBJ2-5, with 7 nucleotides matching TRBD2. The CDR3 extends over 13 amino acids. With 5 bases clipped from V and 5 bases from J, the junction kept 5 bases outside the gene matches. The CDR3 bases are TGTGCCAGCAGTAGGGGAGGGGTGGAGACCCAGTACTTC. This encodes CASSRGGVETQYF.

The chain has TRBV2 and TRBJ1-3; D unclear. V dropped 3 bases and J dropped 3 bases, with 6 bases sitting between them. The CDR3 totals 13 residues. Germline V gene lookup returns CDR1 SNHLY and CDR2 FYNNEI. CDR3: CASSDASGNTIYF. DNA of the CDR3: TGTGCCAGCAGTGACGCAAGTGGAAACACCATATATTTT.

The genes are TRBV6-5 and TRBJ1-1; D possibly corresponds to TRBD1 (5 bases). This CDR3 comprises 15 residues. In germline, CDR1 is MNHEY, CDR2 SVGAGI. Trimming pared 0 bases from V and 0 bases from J, leaving 8 bases between. The CDR3 here is CASSYSTVMNTEAFF. The DNA of the CDR3 is TGTGCCAGCAGTTACTCGACAGTGATGAACACTGAAGCTTTCTTT.

The V and J genes are TRBV7-3 and TRBJ2-7, with 11 bases identical to TRBD2. There are 15 residues in the CDR3. CDR1 and CDR2 (germline): SGHTA, FQGTGA. V lost 5 bases, J lost 3 bases, and 6 bases stayed unmatched. The DNA of the CDR3 is TGTGCCAGCAGCAATACCGGACTAGCGGGCTACGAGCAGTACTTC. This encodes CASSNTGLAGYEQYF.

The V and J genes are TRBV10-3 and TRBJ2-7; 8 positions match TRBD2. CDR3 length: 16 residues. Trimming removed 4 bases from V and 0 bases from J; junction bases left unmatched: 8. CDR1 and CDR2 from the germline V gene are ENHRY and SYGVKD. CDR3 sequence: CAISAEAGAPSYEQYF. The CDR3 nucleotides read TGTGCCATCAGTGCTGAAGCGGGGGCTCCCTCCTACGAGCAGTACTTC.